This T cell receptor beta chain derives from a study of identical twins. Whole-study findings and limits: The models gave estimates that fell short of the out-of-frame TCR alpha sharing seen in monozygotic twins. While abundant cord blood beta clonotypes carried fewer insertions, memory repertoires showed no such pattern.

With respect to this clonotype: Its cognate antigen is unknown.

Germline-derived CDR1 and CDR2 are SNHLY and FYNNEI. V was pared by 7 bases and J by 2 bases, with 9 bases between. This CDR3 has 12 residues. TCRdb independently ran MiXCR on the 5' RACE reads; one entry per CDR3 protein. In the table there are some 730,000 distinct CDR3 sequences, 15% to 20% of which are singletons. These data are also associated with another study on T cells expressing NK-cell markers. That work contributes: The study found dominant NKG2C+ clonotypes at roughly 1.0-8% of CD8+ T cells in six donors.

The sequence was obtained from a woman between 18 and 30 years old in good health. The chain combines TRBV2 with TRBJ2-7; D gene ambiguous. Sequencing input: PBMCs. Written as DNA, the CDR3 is TGTGCCAGCAAGTTGGCGGCCTACGAGCAGTACTTC. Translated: CASKLAAYEQYF.